These T cell receptor beta chains were read from a single sample in a study of regulatory T cells in long-lasting Graves disease. In TCRdb, the multiplex PCR reads were re-called with MiXCR into one record per CDR3 protein. Here the sample spans about 430,000 distinct CDR3 sequences, under 25% being singletons. The sample consisted of peripheral blood mononuclear cells (PBMCs), taken when the disease was refractory, from a patient treated with antithyroid drugs. All receptors come from a female donor with Graves disease. Both conserved end residues are part of each CDR3. Each record gives: V gene, J gene, clone size, D gene, CDR3 DNA, CDR3 protein. D genes are given only for firm matches. Rows give clone size only sometimes, using once, few, many, or a class for an expanded clone.

TRBV7-8	TRBJ2-7	many	-	TGTGCCAGCAGCCCTTTAGGGGGGGCGAGCTACGAGCAGTACTTC	CASSPLGGASYEQYF
TRBV20-1	TRBJ1-1	many	TRBD1	TGCAGTGCTCCCAGGAGACAGGGCGAGACTGAAGCTTTCTTT	CSAPRRQGETEAFF
TRBV28	TRBJ2-1	many	-	TGTGCCAGCAGCGTAAGGGGGGGGGGCTCCTACAATGAGCAGTTCTTC	CASSVRGGGSYNEQFF
TRBV9	TRBJ2-3	few	-	TGTGCCAGCAGCAACCATTCTTCGAATACGCAGTATTTT	CASSNHSSNTQYF
TRBV9	TRBJ2-7	-	TRBD1	TGTGCCAGCAGCGTCGGGTCCGGGACAGGGTCGTACGAGCAGTACTTC	CASSVGSGTGSYEQYF
TRBV7-9	TRBJ2-3	-	TRBD1	TGTGCCAGGGGACAGTTAAGCACAGATACGCAGTATTTT	CARGQLSTDTQYF
TRBV20-1	TRBJ2-5	-	TRBD2	TGCAGTGCTAGGGTAGCGGGGTACCAAGAGACCCAGTACTTC	CSARVAGYQETQYF
TRBV9	TRBJ1-4	few	TRBD1	TGTGCCAGCAGCCCGACGACAGGGGACGTGAGGAAACTGTTTTTT	CASSPTTGDVRKLFF
TRBV12-3/TRBV12-4	TRBJ2-1	few	TRBD2	TGTGCCATTTCGTCCACCGGGACTAGTTTTGAGCAGTTCTTC	CAISSTGTSFEQFF
TRBV29-1	TRBJ1-2	many	TRBD1	TGCAGCGTTTTGCCCTCAGGGGGCGGCTATGGCTACACCTTC	CSVLPSGGGYGYTF
TRBV15	TRBJ1-6	many	TRBD1	TGTGCCACCAGCAAGCGGGACAGGTGGAGCTCCTATAATTCACCCCTCCACTTT	CATSKRDRWSSYNSPLHF
TRBV6-2/TRBV6-3	TRBJ1-6	many	-	TGTGCCAGCAGTGAAAGACCGGGACATCTTTCACCCCTCCACTTT	CASSERPGHLSPLHF
TRBV7-9	TRBJ2-2	-	TRBD2	TGTGCCAGCAGCTTAGCCTCCCTCCCAGGACTAGCGGGGGACACCGGGGAGCTGTTTTTT	CASSLASLPGLAGDTGELFF
TRBV12-3/TRBV12-4	TRBJ2-3	-	-	TGTGCCAGCAGCTTAGGGGTCGGAGGAACTAGCACAGATACGCAGTATTTT	CASSLGVGGTSTDTQYF
TRBV6-1	TRBJ2-6	many	-	TGTGCCAGCAACACAGGTGGAGCCTCTGGGGCCAACGTCCTGACTTTC	CASNTGGASGANVLTF
TRBV6-1	TRBJ1-1	many	-	TGTGCCAGCAGTGAAGTTGCCAACCGGAACACTGAAGCTTTCTTT	CASSEVANRNTEAFF
TRBV3-1	TRBJ2-2	-	-	TGTGCCAGCAGCCAAGGTGGACAGTTGAACACCGGGGAGCTGTTTTTT	CASSQGGQLNTGELFF
TRBV12-3/TRBV12-4	TRBJ1-6	many	-	TGTGCCAGCAGCCCGGGACGGACAAATAATTCACCCCTCCACTTT	CASSPGRTNNSPLHF
TRBV29-1	TRBJ2-5	many	TRBD2	TGCAGCGGACGTACTAGCGGGAAAGAGACCCAGTACTTC	CSGRTSGKETQYF
TRBV12-3/TRBV12-4	TRBJ1-5	many	-	TGTGCCAGCAGTTTGGCGGGGCGAGATCAGCCCCAGCATTTT	CASSLAGRDQPQHF
TRBV20-1	TRBJ2-7	-	TRBD2	TGCAGTGCTAGAGAGACGGGAGGGTACCACGAGCAGTACTTC	CSARETGGYHEQYF
TRBV7-9	TRBJ1-4	-	-	TGTGCCAGCAGTTTCACCCCCGGGCCGTCTAATGAAAAACTGTTTTTT	CASSFTPGPSNEKLFF
TRBV20-1	TRBJ2-7	-	TRBD2	TGCAGTGCTCGCAGTTCCCTAGCGGGAGGGCCGGCCTACGAGCAGTACTTC	CSARSSLAGGPAYEQYF
TRBV28	TRBJ2-5	many	TRBD1	TGTGCCAGCAGGGGCGACAGGGGGGTGGAGACCCAGTACTTC	CASRGDRGVETQYF
TRBV5-1	TRBJ1-1	-	-	TGCGCCAGCAGCTTGTTTGGGGACGATGGGGCTTTCTTT	CASSLFGDDGAFF
TRBV7-3	TRBJ2-7	few	-	TGTGCCAGCAGCCAAGACGGGGACGAGCAGTACTTC	CASSQDGDEQYF
TRBV27	TRBJ2-7	-	TRBD2	TGTGCCAGCAGTTTCGGCACTAGCGGGAGGGTGTCCTACGAGCAGTACTTC	CASSFGTSGRVSYEQYF
TRBV6-5	TRBJ1-1	few	-	TGTGCCAGCAGTTACTCGATCGGCACTGAAGCTTTCTTT	CASSYSIGTEAFF
TRBV20-1	TRBJ2-1	-	TRBD2	TGCAGTGACTCCCGGCTAGCGGAAAAAAATGAGCAGTTCTTC	CSDSRLAEKNEQFF
TRBV20-1	TRBJ2-7	-	-	TGCAGTGCTCCCGGGGTGGGGGGAAAGACCTACGAGCAGTACTTC	CSAPGVGGKTYEQYF
TRBV27	TRBJ2-7	many	TRBD1	TGTGCCAGCAGTTTCGGACAGGGAACCTACGAGCAGTACTTC	CASSFGQGTYEQYF
TRBV10-3	TRBJ2-7	-	TRBD2	TGTGCCATCAGTGAGATGACTAGCGGACTAACCTACGAGCAGTACTTC	CAISEMTSGLTYEQYF
TRBV5-6	TRBJ2-5	-	-	TGTGCCAGCAGCTTGGAAGGCGCGGGAATGATTTGGGAGACCCAGTACTTC	CASSLEGAGMIWETQYF
TRBV3-1	TRBJ2-4	many	-	TGTGCCAGCAGCCAAGGACGGGAGAACATTCAGTACTTC	CASSQGRENIQYF
TRBV20-1	TRBJ1-1	-	-	TGCAGTGCCCTAGATCTAAGGGGATACATGAACACTGAAGCTTTCTTT	CSALDLRGYMNTEAFF
TRBV28	TRBJ2-5	many	-	TGTGCCAGCAGTTCTCCCGCGGAGACCCAGTACTTC	CASSSPAETQYF
TRBV6-5	TRBJ1-2	many	-	TGTGCCAGCAGTTCCACAGGGAGGAAGCCTTATGGCTACACCTTC	CASSSTGRKPYGYTF
TRBV5-6	TRBJ2-5	-	-	TGTGCCAGCAGCCGCGAGCCTCAAGAGACCCAGTACTTC	CASSREPQETQYF
TRBV27	TRBJ1-1	many	-	TGTGCCAGCAGTTTAGAACTTGGCCTTGAAGCTTTCTTT	CASSLELGLEAFF
TRBV29-1	TRBJ2-3	-	-	TGCAGCGTGGGGGACTCAGATACGCAGTATTTT	CSVGDSDTQYF
TRBV15	TRBJ1-5	many	-	TGTGCCACCAGCAGGGTGGGCCAGCCCCAGCATTTT	CATSRVGQPQHF
TRBV11-2	TRBJ1-2	many	-	TGTGCCAGCAGCTTAAGAGGTGGCTATGGCTACACCTTC	CASSLRGGYGYTF
TRBV19	TRBJ1-3	-	-	TGTGCCAGTAGTATATCACAGGTCGAAGTGCGGAACACCATATATTTT	CASSISQVEVRNTIYF
TRBV12-3/TRBV12-4	TRBJ2-7	many	TRBD2	TGTGCCAGCAGTCTCACTAGCGGGGTCAACGAGCAGTACTTC	CASSLTSGVNEQYF
TRBV5-6	TRBJ1-5	few	-	TGTGCCAGCAGCAGGGGGAGGGGCAATCAGCCCCAGCATTTT	CASSRGRGNQPQHF
TRBV11-2	TRBJ1-5	-	-	TGTGCCAGCAGCTTAGACTTTTATCCGGGCAATCAGCCCCAGCATTTT	CASSLDFYPGNQPQHF
TRBV10-3	TRBJ2-1	-	TRBD1	TGTGCCACCGGGACAGGGGTAGACAATGAGCAGTTCTTC	CATGTGVDNEQFF
TRBV20-1	TRBJ2-7	-	TRBD1	TGCAGTGCTAGAGGAAATCGGAACAGGGGGCACTACGAGCAGTACTTC	CSARGNRNRGHYEQYF
TRBV3-1	TRBJ2-7	-	TRBD2	TGTGCCAGCAGCCAAGGCTGGCGGGGGGCCGCCTACGAGCAGTACTTC	CASSQGWRGAAYEQYF
TRBV20-1	TRBJ2-5	many	-	TGCAGTGCTAGAGATTTGGGCCCAGAGACCCAGTACTTC	CSARDLGPETQYF
TRBV7-9	TRBJ2-7	many	-	TGTGCCAGCAGCTTACTATACGGGGATTCCTACGAGCAGTACTTC	CASSLLYGDSYEQYF
TRBV28	TRBJ2-7	many	TRBD1	TGTGCCAGCCACCGGGGACAGGGTATCAACGAGCAGTACTTC	CASHRGQGINEQYF
TRBV10-3	TRBJ2-2	many	TRBD2	TGTGCCATCACCAGATTAAGCGGGAGGACCGGGGAGCTGTTTTTT	CAITRLSGRTGELFF
TRBV3-1	TRBJ2-7	-	TRBD2	TGTGCCAGCAGCCAAGGTCTTGGGCTAGCGGTATCCTACGAGCAGTACTTC	CASSQGLGLAVSYEQYF
TRBV7-9	TRBJ1-5	many	TRBD1	TGTGCCAGCAGCTTAGAGGGGACAGGTGCTCAGCCCCAGCATTTT	CASSLEGTGAQPQHF
TRBV2	TRBJ2-3	-	TRBD2	TGTGCCAGCAGTGTAAGACTAGCTGCAGATACGCAGTATTTT	CASSVRLAADTQYF
TRBV29-1	TRBJ1-2	few	TRBD1	TGCAGCGTTGCCGGGACAGGGGAGGGCTACACCTTC	CSVAGTGEGYTF
TRBV28	TRBJ2-5	many	-	TGTGCCACCGAGGGGGGACCACAAGAGACCCAGTACTTC	CATEGGPQETQYF
TRBV6-2/TRBV6-3	TRBJ2-2	-	TRBD2	TGTGCCAGCAGTTATGAGCCCGGGAGGGGGAACACCGGGGAGCTGTTTTTT	CASSYEPGRGNTGELFF
TRBV30	TRBJ1-2	few	-	TGTGCCTGGAGCCGGGAGGGTAGCTATGGCTACACCTTC	CAWSREGSYGYTF